A selection of T cell receptor beta chains follows, all from one sample in a study of blood T cells in healthy people across ages. Each CDR3 protein is one row after TCRdb ran MiXCR on the 5' RACE reads. Found here are approximately 800,000 distinct CDR3 sequences, roughly 25% of them singletons; the top ten hold 3% to 4%. This sample was also put to use in a study of T cells of mothers and their children.

The specimen sequenced was blood. These receptors originate from a boy aged 10-17 years in good health. CDR3s include the opening cysteine and the closing phenylalanine or tryptophan. D genes are given only for firm matches. Size is stated for part of the rows, as once, few or many counts, or as a class when the clone is expanded.

J: TRBJ2-5
V: TRBV7-2
size: many
D: .
DNA: TGTGCCAGCAGCTTAGTCCGTGGCAGCCAAGAGACCCAGTACTTC
CDR3: CASSLVRGSQETQYF

J: TRBJ1-3
V: TRBV28
size: few
D: TRBD1
DNA: TGTGCCAGCAGTTCGTCGACAGGGGTTAGCTCTGGAAACACCATATATTTT
CDR3: CASSSSTGVSSGNTIYF

J: TRBJ2-5
V: TRBV5-1
size: few
D: TRBD1
DNA: TGCGCCAGCAGCTTGATAGTCAGGGGGCAAGGAGAGACCCAGTACTTC
CDR3: CASSLIVRGQGETQYF

J: TRBJ1-3
V: TRBV29-1
size: .
D: TRBD1
DNA: TGCAGCGTTGAAAAGCAACAGGGGCTCTCTGGAAACACCATATATTTT
CDR3: CSVEKQQGLSGNTIYF

J: TRBJ1-2
V: TRBV7-9
size: .
D: TRBD1
DNA: TGTGCCAGCAGCTTAGCGGAGACAGGGAACTATGGCTACACCTTC
CDR3: CASSLAETGNYGYTF

J: TRBJ2-7
V: TRBV29-1
size: .
D: .
DNA: TGCAGCGTTGAAGACAGATCCGAGCAGTACTTC
CDR3: CSVEDRSEQYF

J: TRBJ2-2
V: TRBV7-2
size: few
D: TRBD1
DNA: TGTGCCAGCAGCTTATGGGGGACAGGGAACACCGGGGAGCTGTTTTTT
CDR3: CASSLWGTGNTGELFF

J: TRBJ2-1
V: TRBV19
size: .
D: .
DNA: TGTGCCAGTAGTAAGGTCGGAGGCGATGAGCAGTTCTTC
CDR3: CASSKVGGDEQFF

J: TRBJ2-7
V: TRBV6-5
size: few
D: .
DNA: TGTGCCAGCAGTCCCGGTACAGGGTGGAATTTCGAGCAGTACTTC
CDR3: CASSPGTGWNFEQYF

J: TRBJ1-4
V: TRBV3-1
size: .
D: .
DNA: TGTGCCAGCAGCCAAGAAGGCCGTAATAATGAAAAACTGTTTTTT
CDR3: CASSQEGRNNEKLFF

J: TRBJ2-7
V: TRBV20-1
size: .
D: TRBD2
DNA: TGCAGTGCTAGGGGGGGGTTTGACTACGAGCAGTACTTC
CDR3: CSARGGFDYEQYF

J: TRBJ2-5
V: TRBV4-3
size: few
D: .
DNA: TGCGCCAGCAGCCAAGCGCGGCAAATGGCCCAGTACTTC
CDR3: CASSQARQMAQYF